This T cell receptor (beta chain) was identified during a study of blood T cell repertoires in COVID-19. Study summary: Acute-phase and convalescent COVID-19 samples originated in the United States, Italy and Spain. The cDNA or gDNA used as material had been derived from T cells, B-cell-depleted T cells, or PBMCs.

Participant reports of clinical history set cohort assignment. The table came from immunoSEQ multiplex PCR; TCRdb's copy has only in-frame clones and leaves some out. The sample carries under 250,000 clones, around 83% recorded once. Germline V CDR1 and CDR2: LGHNA, YNFKEQ. CDR3 length equals 13 residues. V dropped 8 bases and J dropped 3; count of bases not matched to a gene: 6. V usage is TRBV4-2 and J usage is TRBJ2-7; 8 nucleotides line up with TRBD1. The clonotype was recovered from a woman in her 40s with acute COVID-19. Sequenced: PBMCs or T cells enriched from blood (not recorded which). Here the CDR3 DNA reads TGTGCCAGCGGCGACGGACAGGGCTACGAGCAGTACTTC. This codes for CASGDGQGYEQYF.